Detailed here is one T cell receptor (beta chain). Its specificity is unknown. This entry belongs to a study of T cell responses to AZD1222 COVID-19 vaccine. From germline, CDR1 is SGHRS and CDR2 YFSETQ. The J segment lost 9 bases and the V segment lost 1 base, leaving 5 bases of the junction unmatched. The CDR3 runs 13 residues. Findings and limits, study-wide: There were repertoire samples only from the period after the peak T cell response. Clonal diversity was possibly underestimated; the donors were predominantly white British and more often female.

Libraries were prepared by immunoSEQ multiplex PCR; TCRdb keeps only in-frame clonotypes and omits some of them. The table lists 90,000 to 150,000 clones, around 89% of them singletons. V is TRBV5-1 and J is TRBJ2-7; the match to TRBD1 covers 9 bases. The TCR was taken from an adult in good health. This sample comprised peripheral blood, obtained on day 0 of AZD1222 vaccination. CDR3 nucleotide sequence: TGCGCCAGCAGCTTGTGGGGACAGGGAGCGCAGTACTTC. The encoded protein is CASSLWGQGAQYF.